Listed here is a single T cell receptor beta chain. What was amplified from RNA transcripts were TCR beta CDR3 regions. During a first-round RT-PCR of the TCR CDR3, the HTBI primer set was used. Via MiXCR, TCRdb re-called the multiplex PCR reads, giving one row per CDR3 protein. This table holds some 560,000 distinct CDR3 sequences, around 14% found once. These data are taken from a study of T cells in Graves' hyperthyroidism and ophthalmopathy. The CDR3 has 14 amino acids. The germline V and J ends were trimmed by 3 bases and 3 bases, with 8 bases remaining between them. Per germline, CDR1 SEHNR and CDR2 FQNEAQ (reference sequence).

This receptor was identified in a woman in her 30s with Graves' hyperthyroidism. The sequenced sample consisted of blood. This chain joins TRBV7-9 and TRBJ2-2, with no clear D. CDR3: CASSLRPYTGELFF. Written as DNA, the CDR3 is TGTGCCAGCAGCTTGAGACCCTACACCGGGGAGCTGTTTTTT.